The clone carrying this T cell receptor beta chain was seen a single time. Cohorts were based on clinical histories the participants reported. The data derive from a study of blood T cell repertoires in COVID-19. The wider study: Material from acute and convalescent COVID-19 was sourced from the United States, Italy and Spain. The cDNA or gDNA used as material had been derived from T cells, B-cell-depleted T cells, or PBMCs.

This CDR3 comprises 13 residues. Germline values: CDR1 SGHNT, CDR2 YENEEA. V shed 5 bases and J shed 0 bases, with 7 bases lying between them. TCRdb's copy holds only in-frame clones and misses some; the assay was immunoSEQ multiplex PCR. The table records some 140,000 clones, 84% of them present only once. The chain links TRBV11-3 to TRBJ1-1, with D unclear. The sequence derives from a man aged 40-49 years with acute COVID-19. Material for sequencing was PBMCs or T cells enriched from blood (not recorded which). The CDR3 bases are TGTGCCAGCAGCGGGAGTATGAACACTGAAGCTTTCTTT. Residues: CASSGSMNTEAFF. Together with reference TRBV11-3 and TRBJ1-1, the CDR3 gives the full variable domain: EAGVVQSPRYKIIEKKQPVAFWCNPISGHNTLYWYLQNLGQGPELLIRYENEEAVDDSQLPKDRFSAERLKGVDSTLKIQPAELGDSAVYLCASSGSMNTEAFFGQGTRLTVV.